Listed below are T cell receptor beta chains from one sample, sequenced in a study of cytomegalovirus exposure and HLA in healthy donors. Some clones are missing from TCRdb's copy, which holds only in-frame ones; the method was immunoSEQ multiplex PCR. The data hold about 150,000 clones, with around 80% observed a single time. Sequenced material: PBMCs. These receptors were obtained from a young man in good health and CMV-seronegative. Both conserved end residues are part of each CDR3. Each record gives: J gene, clone size, D gene, V gene, CDR3 DNA, CDR3 protein. D genes are given only for firm matches. The size entry is marked missing in some rows and otherwise reads once, few, many or a size class.

TRBJ1-1,once,NA,TRBV28,TGTGCCAGCAGTTTTACACTGAACACTGAAGCTTTCTTT,CASSFTLNTEAFF
TRBJ1-2,NA,NA,TRBV7-2,TGTGCCAGCAGACCTACGGTCCAGGCGATACTCTATGGCTACACCTTC,CASRPTVQAILYGYTF
TRBJ1-2,NA,NA,TRBV19,TGTGCCAGTAGTATACCAGGGGAGATCTATGGCTACACCTTC,CASSIPGEIYGYTF
TRBJ2-7,few,NA,TRBV5-6,TGTGCCAGCAGCTTGCCCTATACGACAGGTCCGGGAGAGCAGTACTTC,CASSLPYTTGPGEQYF
TRBJ2-2,few,TRBD1,TRBV7-6,TGTGCCAGCTTGGGACAGGGCACCGGGGAGCTGTTTTTT,CASLGQGTGELFF
TRBJ2-7,NA,TRBD2,TRBV7-2,TGTGCCAGCAGCTTAGTTGTACTAGCGGGAGCTGTAACCCGAGACGAGCAGTACTTC,CASSLVVLAGAVTRDEQYF
TRBJ1-1,NA,TRBD1,TRBV11-1,TGTGCCAGCAGCTTTGGCCCAGGGGGCGCGGGCACTGAAGCTTTCTTT,CASSFGPGGAGTEAFF
TRBJ2-1,NA,TRBD2,TRBV23-1,TGCGCCAGCAGTCAATGGTACACTAGCGGGAATGTGTACAATGAGCAGTTCTTC,CASSQWYTSGNVYNEQFF
TRBJ2-7,NA,TRBD2,TRBV7-9,TGTGCCAGCAGCTTGGCGGGAGTAAATTACGAGCAGTACTTC,CASSLAGVNYEQYF
TRBJ2-1,NA,TRBD2,TRBV27,TGTGCCAGCAGTTGGGGGGGGGCCTACAATGAGCAGTTCTTC,CASSWGGAYNEQFF
TRBJ2-7,NA,NA,TRBV5-4,TGTGCCAGCAGCTTGGGGCTAGCGCCCTACGAGCAGTACTTC,CASSLGLAPYEQYF
TRBJ2-7,NA,NA,TRBV18,TGTGCCAGCTCACCACCCAGGGGCTCCTACGAGCAGTACTTC,CASSPPRGSYEQYF
TRBJ1-2,NA,NA,TRBV19,TGTGCCAGTAGACCTCTGCCCCAGGGAAGTTCTCTAGGCTACACCTTC,CASRPLPQGSSLGYTF
TRBJ2-3,NA,NA,TRBV5-4,TGTGCCAGCAGCTTGCCCGGGGATACGCAGTATTTT,CASSLPGDTQYF
TRBJ1-1,NA,TRBD1,TRBV5-1,TGCGCCAGCAGCTTGGACGGGACAGCGAACACTGAAGCTTTCTTT,CASSLDGTANTEAFF
TRBJ1-4,NA,TRBD1,TRBV9,TGTGCCAGCAGCGTACAGGACAGGGACGAAAAACTGTTTTTT,CASSVQDRDEKLFF
TRBJ2-7,NA,NA,TRBV27,TGTGCCAGCAGCCTTTACAGGTTATCCTCCTACGAGCAGTACTTC,CASSLYRLSSYEQYF
TRBJ2-5,NA,TRBD1,TRBV11-2,TGTGCCAGCAGCTTAGGGCCGGGGGACAGGGCTGAGACCCAGTACTTC,CASSLGPGDRAETQYF
TRBJ2-7,NA,TRBD1,TRBV7-2,TGTGCCAGCAGCCCAGGACAGGGCGGCTACGAGCAGTACTTC,CASSPGQGGYEQYF
TRBJ2-1,once,NA,TRBV28,TGTGCCAGCAGCTTTTACGGTGAGCAGTTCTTC,CASSFYGEQFF
TRBJ2-6,NA,NA,TRBV27,TGTGCCAGCGGCCGATACTCTGGGGCCAACGTCCTGACTTTC,CASGRYSGANVLTF
TRBJ1-1,NA,TRBD1,TRBV9,TGTGCCAGCAGCGTGACCCTCCAGGGGGCGGCGGCTTTCTTT,CASSVTLQGAAAFF
TRBJ2-1,NA,TRBD2,TRBV28,TGTGCCAGCTATCTAGCGGGAGGGTCTTACAATGAGCAGTTCTTC,CASYLAGGSYNEQFF
TRBJ1-1,NA,NA,TRBV7-8,TGTGCCAGCAGCTTAGTAGGGGGGGAAGTATACACTGAAGCTTTCTTT,CASSLVGGEVYTEAFF
TRBJ1-2,NA,NA,TRBV4-3,TGCGCCAGCAGCCCAGGGTTTCTGTCTAACTATGGCTACACCTTC,CASSPGFLSNYGYTF
TRBJ1-1,NA,NA,TRBV7-9,TGTGCCAGCAGGATAAGTCAGGGCACTGAAGCTTTCTTT,CASRISQGTEAFF
TRBJ2-7,NA,NA,TRBV28,TGTGCCAGCAGTTACAGGGCCGAGCAGTACTTC,CASSYRAEQYF
TRBJ2-7,few,TRBD1,TRBV15,TGTGCCACCAGCGGACAGGCATCCTACGAGCAGTACTTC,CATSGQASYEQYF
TRBJ2-2,NA,TRBD2,TRBV28,TGTGCCAGCAGCCTAGCGGGAACCACCTTCAACACCGGGGAGCTGTTTTTT,CASSLAGTTFNTGELFF
TRBJ2-7,NA,NA,TRBV9,TGTGCCAGCAGCGTAGCGGCAGGGGCTCTGGACGAGCAGTACTTC,CASSVAAGALDEQYF
TRBJ1-5,NA,NA,TRBV30,TGTGCCTGGAACCTTAATACCGGGCCCCAGCATTTT,CAWNLNTGPQHF
TRBJ2-5,NA,TRBD1,TRBV11-1,TGTGCCACCCAGCTGGGACAGGGCGAAGAGACCCAGTACTTC,CATQLGQGEETQYF
TRBJ2-2,NA,NA,TRBV28,TGTGCCAGCAGCAGATCTATTCAGGGTTCATGGGGCGGGGAGCTGTTTTTT,CASSRSIQGSWGGELFF
TRBJ1-5,NA,NA,TRBV30,TGTGCCTGGAGTGTACTAGGGGGTAAGGATCAGCCCCAGCATTTT,CAWSVLGGKDQPQHF
TRBJ2-7,few,TRBD1,TRBV4-1,TGCGCCAGCAGCCAAGATCCGGGACAGGGGACTACCTACGAGCAGTACTTC,CASSQDPGQGTTYEQYF
TRBJ2-7,NA,NA,TRBV6-5,TGTGCCAGCAGTCCGGACACCTCCTACGAGCAGTACTTC,CASSPDTSYEQYF
TRBJ1-5,NA,TRBD1,TRBV19,TGTGCCAGTAGTAGAGGGACAGGCCAGAATAATCAGCCCCAGCATTTT,CASSRGTGQNNQPQHF
TRBJ1-3,NA,TRBD1,TRBV6-6,TGTGCCAGCAGTTCGGACAGGGGCACTGGAAACACCATATATTTT,CASSSDRGTGNTIYF
TRBJ2-7,NA,NA,TRBV7-9,TGTGCCACCAGCAGTTCCAGGCCCTACGAGCAGTACTTC,CATSSSRPYEQYF
TRBJ2-2,NA,TRBD2,TRBV28,TGTGCCAGCAGTGTGTGGGAGGGCCGGGACACCGGGGAGCTGTTTTTT,CASSVWEGRDTGELFF
TRBJ1-2,few,TRBD1,TRBV6-1,TGTGCCAGCAGTCAGGGGGTCTATGGCTACACCTTC,CASSQGVYGYTF
TRBJ2-1,NA,NA,TRBV18,TGTGCCAGCTCACCGGGTAGCCCCGGTGAGCAGTTCTTC,CASSPGSPGEQFF
TRBJ2-4,NA,TRBD2,TRBV27,TGTGCCAGCAGTCCCGAAGGCGCGGGAGACAACATTCAGTACTTC,CASSPEGAGDNIQYF
TRBJ2-5,NA,TRBD1,TRBV5-1,TGCGCCAGCAGCCCCTGGGACAGCCAATGGGTTAACTTC,CASSPWDSQWVNF
TRBJ2-1,NA,TRBD2,TRBV11-1,TGTGCCAGCAGCCCCGGGACTAGCGGGACTTATCCTGAGCAGTTCTTC,CASSPGTSGTYPEQFF
TRBJ2-1,NA,TRBD1,TRBV27,TGTGCCAACCGGGGGGGACAGGGGGGAGATGAGCAGTTCTTC,CANRGGQGGDEQFF
TRBJ2-7,once,NA,TRBV19,TGTGCCAGTAGTTCCGACACCGCCTACGAGCAGTACTTC,CASSSDTAYEQYF
TRBJ2-3,few,TRBD2,TRBV4-3,TGCGCCAGCAGCCAAGAACTAGCGCGGGATACGCAGTATTTT,CASSQELARDTQYF
TRBJ1-2,NA,NA,TRBV18,TGTGCCAGCTCACCCCTCGGCCCAGGGAACACTAACTATGGCTACACCTTC,CASSPLGPGNTNYGYTF
TRBJ2-2,NA,TRBD1,TRBV30,TGTGCCTGGCGGACAGGGCTAATCGGGGAGCTGTTTTTT,CAWRTGLIGELFF
TRBJ1-3,NA,TRBD1,TRBV6-6,TGTGCCAGCAGTTACGGGGACAGGGAAGGAAACACCATATATTTT,CASSYGDREGNTIYF
TRBJ2-1,NA,NA,TRBV7-8,TGTGCCAGCAGCTCTACCCAATTATCTGATGAGCAGTTCTTC,CASSSTQLSDEQFF